This T cell receptor beta chain derives from a study of blood T cell repertoires in COVID-19. For the study at large: Whether acute or convalescent, the COVID-19 samples came from the United States, Italy and Spain.

The germline CDR1 and CDR2 sequences are LNHNV and YYDKDF (reference sequence). V was trimmed by 1 base and J by 5 bases, leaving 15 bases between them. There are 15 residues in the CDR3. The study assigned cohorts using participant-reported clinical history. TCRdb's table, derived via immunoSEQ multiplex PCR, lists solely in-frame clones and lacks some. The table has some 290,000 clones, roughly 91% seen once. Sequencing input: PBMCs or T cells enriched from blood (not recorded which). The sequence was obtained from a woman aged 40 to 50 with acute COVID-19. V and J are TRBV15 and TRBJ2-7, with D possibly TRBD1 on 6 matching bases. CDR3 sequence reads: CATSRGVTTGNEQYF. The CDR3 nucleotides are TGTGCCACCAGCAGAGGGGTAACAACAGGGAACGAGCAGTACTTC.